Below, one T cell receptor (beta chain) is given with its context. Here immunoSEQ multiplex PCR was the method, and the copy in TCRdb shows in-frame clones only, minus some. The table records under 150,000 clones, approximately 80% of them present only once. The data are from a study of blood T cell repertoires in COVID-19. The CDR3 loop spans 15 amino acids. Germline assignment: CDR1 LNHDA and CDR2 SQIVND (reference sequence). V was clipped by 6 bases and J by 3 bases, with 18 bases between them. This receptor was identified in a woman in her thirties or forties who had recovered from COVID-19. V gene TRBV19 combines with J gene TRBJ2-7; perhaps TRBD2 as D (6 bases). Sequencing used PBMCs or T cells enriched from blood (not recorded which). The CDR3 DNA is TGTGCCAGTAGCTCTGATGGAGGGTTTCACTACGAGCAGTACTTC. Its protein is CASSSDGGFHYEQYF. The full variable domain, its missing parts supplied by reference TRBV19 and TRBJ2-7, is DGGITQSPKYLFRKEGQNVTLSCEQNLNHDAMYWYRQDPGQGLRLIYYSQIVNDFQKGDIAEGYSVSREKKESFPLTVTSAQKNPTAFYLCASSSDGGFHYEQYFGPGTRLTVT.